This T cell receptor beta chain originates from a study of CD8 T cells in Susac syndrome. Study-level findings and limits: The study conceded that its TCR sequencing and HLA analysis involved relatively few individuals.

V was trimmed by 3 bases and J by 0 bases, leaving 9 bases between them. Germline CDR1 LNHNV, CDR2 YYDKDF (reference sequence). The CDR3 spans 15 residues. Sequencing of TCR beta covered CD8+ and CD4+ T cells obtained from blood. The study used healthy donors as controls matched for age and sex. An input of about 0.5 to 1 ug of RNA was subjected to reverse transcription using random hexamers. With immunoSEQ multiplex PCR, TCR beta CDR3 was amplified across 54 Vbeta and 13 Jbeta. One entry per CDR3 protein, called by TCRdb with MiXCR from the immunoSEQ multiplex PCR reads. The sample holds approximately 100,000 distinct CDR3 sequences, 92% seen once. To note about this clonotype: Its cognate antigen is unknown.

This clonotype originated in a human donor in good health. The specimen sequenced was CD8+ T cells from PBMCs. The chain is built from TRBV15 and TRBJ2-4; D uncertain. The CDR3 region is CATSSGMLAKNIQYF. The CDR3 nucleotides read TGTGCCACCAGCAGTGGGATGTTAGCCAAAAACATTCAGTACTTC.